The rows below give T cell receptor beta chains drawn from one sample of a study of OX40 agonist ivuxolimab in advanced cancers. Measured with immunoSEQ multiplex PCR; TCRdb has only the in-frame clones, and not every one. The sample includes 70,000 or so clones, just over 85% of them seen just once. The material sequenced was CD4+ or CD8+ T cells sorted from blood, taken in a trial of the OX40 agonist ivuxolimab. The origin of the receptors is an adult with an advanced solid tumor such as melanoma, head and neck, liver or kidney cancer. CDR3s leave out the opening cysteine and the closing phenylalanine or tryptophan.

J gene	V gene	CDR3 protein
TRBJ2-5	TRBV11-2	ASSLDRLGNGGTQY
TRBJ2-2	TRBV14	ASSQDKTGELF
TRBJ1-3	TRBV19	ASSMNRAGNTIY
TRBJ2-1	TRBV29-1	SVVGTGYNEQF
TRBJ1-1	TRBV18	ASSPRIDRGGTEAF
TRBJ2-1	TRBV28	ASSFPGTGYNEQF
TRBJ1-1	TRBV28	ASSSQDTEAF
TRBJ2-5	TRBV6-5	ASSFGGLETQY
TRBJ2-5	TRBV4-1	ASSQDSRVGETQY
TRBJ2-5	TRBV19	ASSPGVETQY
TRBJ1-1	TRBV6-5	ASSLWGTDEAF
TRBJ2-1	TRBV27	ASSLQRSGEQF
TRBJ1-5	TRBV18	ASSPRVWEPQH
TRBJ1-2	TRBV28	ASTYRVGQIKNGYT
TRBJ2-2	TRBV6-6	ASRGHGITGELF
TRBJ1-6	TRBV2	ASSTGNSPLH
TRBJ2-3	TRBV6-1	ASSDGTRTDTQY
TRBJ1-1	TRBV5-5	ASSLLPQGGTEAF
TRBJ1-3	TRBV5-1	ASSIGGQNTIY
TRBJ2-5	TRBV7-2	ASSLAGGKETQY
TRBJ1-2	TRBV11-2	ASSLAPSSNYGYT
TRBJ2-7	TRBV28	ASTRDPSYEQY
TRBJ2-2	TRBV13	ASSPHRGNTGELF
TRBJ2-5	TRBV6-8	ASYHPSITTSGREPSGTQY
TRBJ2-2	TRBV19	ASSGSGRPTGELF
TRBJ2-7	TRBV6-5	ASSYSASGHTYEQY
TRBJ1-1	TRBV6-6	ASRTSGTSNTEAF
TRBJ2-7	TRBV2	ASSESRGGQGSEQY
TRBJ1-2	TRBV9	ASSVGNGYT
TRBJ2-7	TRBV7-9	ASSPSPTSLEQY
TRBJ2-3	TRBV4-3	ASSRRRTDGGASDTQY